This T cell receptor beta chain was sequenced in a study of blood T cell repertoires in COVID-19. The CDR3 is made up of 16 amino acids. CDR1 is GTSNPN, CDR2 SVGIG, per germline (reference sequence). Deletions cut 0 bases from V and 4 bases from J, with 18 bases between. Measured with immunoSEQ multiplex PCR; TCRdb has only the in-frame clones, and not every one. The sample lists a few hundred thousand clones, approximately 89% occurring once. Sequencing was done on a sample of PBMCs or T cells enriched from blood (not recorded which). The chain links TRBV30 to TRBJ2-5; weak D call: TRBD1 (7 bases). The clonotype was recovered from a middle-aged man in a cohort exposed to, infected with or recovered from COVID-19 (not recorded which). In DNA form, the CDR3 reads TGTGCCTGGAGTGTACTCGGGGGAACAGGGGCAGAGACCCAGTACTTC. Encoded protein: CAWSVLGGTGAETQYF.